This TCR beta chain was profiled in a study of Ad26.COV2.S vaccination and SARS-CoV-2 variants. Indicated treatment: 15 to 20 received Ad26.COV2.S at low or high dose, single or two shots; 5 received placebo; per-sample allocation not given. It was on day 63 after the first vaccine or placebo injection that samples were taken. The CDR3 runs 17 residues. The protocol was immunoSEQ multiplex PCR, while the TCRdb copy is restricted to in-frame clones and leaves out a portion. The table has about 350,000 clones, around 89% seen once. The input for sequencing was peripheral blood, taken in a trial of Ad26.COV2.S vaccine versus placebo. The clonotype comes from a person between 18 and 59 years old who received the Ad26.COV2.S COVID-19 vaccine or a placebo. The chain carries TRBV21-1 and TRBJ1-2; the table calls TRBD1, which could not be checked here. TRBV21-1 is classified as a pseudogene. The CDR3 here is CASKRGTARGTNYGYTF. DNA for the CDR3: TGTGCCAGCAAAAGGGGGACAGCCAGGGGAACTAACTATGGCTACACCTTC.